This entry describes one T cell receptor (beta chain). The V gene's germline CDR1 is SGHNT and CDR2 YYREEE (reference sequence). The CDR3 is 14 residues long. The V and J ends lost 4 bases and 8 bases, in that order; junction bases with no gene match: 7. Using its own MiXCR run on the RACE reads, TCRdb lists one record per CDR3 protein. The sample lists some 77,000 distinct CDR3 sequences; 10% were seen once. This specimen comes from a study of human T cells and chemical hapten exposure. Study-wide background: Weekly scalp doses of diphenylcyclopropenone were given to patients during the roughly 23-week study.

Time point given: patch test 1, 2 weeks after DPC sensitization. Treatment: therapeutic diphenylcyclopropenone sensitization with weekly scalp DPC. This specimen was whole blood, taken in connection with sensitization to the hapten diphenylcyclopropenone (DPC). The chain links TRBV5-4 to TRBJ1-4; 8 positions agree with TRBD1. The TCR originated in a woman between 45 and 60 years old with alopecia areata. Some clones in this sample may be carry-over from other donors' samples. The CDR3, as DNA: TGTGCCAGCAGCCCCGGACAGGGAAGAGAAAAACTGTTTTTT. Protein sequence: CASSPGQGREKLFF. Full variable domain (missing parts from reference TRBV5-4 and TRBJ1-4): ETGVTQSPTHLIKTRGQQVTLRCSSQSGHNTVSWYQQALGQGPQFIFQYYREEENGRGNFPPRFSGLQFPNYSSELNVNALELDDSALYLCASSPGQGREKLFFGSGTQLSVL.